This section outlines one T cell receptor beta chain sequence together with its context. Germline trimming cut 3 bases from V and 6 bases from J; bases unmatched to any gene: 11. There are 17 residues in the CDR3. The germline V gene encodes CDR1 KGHSH and CDR2 LQKENI. Each CDR3 protein gets one entry after TCRdb re-called the 5' RACE reads with MiXCR. The table shows around 370,000 distinct CDR3 sequences, with around 21% occurring only once. This sample stems from a study of T-cell memory formation after mild COVID-19. Study information: TCR clustering was largely donor specific.

This receptor was identified in an adult woman who had mild COVID-19 (a few samples of this study predate the infection). Cell type and time point are not known. This chain uses TRBV18 with TRBJ1-2, with 12 bases that match TRBD1. Sequenced: PBMCs or a T cell subset sorted from them (not recorded which). CDR3 sequence reads: CASSPTGTGGQGHGYTF. Here the CDR3 DNA reads TGTGCCAGCTCACCTACCGGGACAGGGGGCCAGGGTCATGGCTACACCTTC.